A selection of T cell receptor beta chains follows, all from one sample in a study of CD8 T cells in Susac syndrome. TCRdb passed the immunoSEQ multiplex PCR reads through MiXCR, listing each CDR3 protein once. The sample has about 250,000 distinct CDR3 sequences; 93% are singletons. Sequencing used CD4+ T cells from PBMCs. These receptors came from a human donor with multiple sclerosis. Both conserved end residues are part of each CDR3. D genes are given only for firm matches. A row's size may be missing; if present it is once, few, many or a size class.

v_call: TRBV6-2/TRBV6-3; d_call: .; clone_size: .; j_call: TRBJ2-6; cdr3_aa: CASSLLTTGVSSGANVLTF; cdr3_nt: TGTGCCAGCAGCCTTCTTACGACAGGCGTCAGCTCTGGGGCCAACGTCCTGACTTTC
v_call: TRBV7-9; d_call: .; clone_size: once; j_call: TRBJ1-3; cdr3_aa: CASSHRMSENTIYF; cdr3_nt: TGTGCCAGCAGCCACCGGATGTCGGAAAACACCATATATTTT
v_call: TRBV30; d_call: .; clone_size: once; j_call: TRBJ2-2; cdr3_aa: CAWSVSGFPTGELFF; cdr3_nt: TGTGCCTGGAGTGTATCAGGATTCCCAACCGGGGAGCTGTTTTTT
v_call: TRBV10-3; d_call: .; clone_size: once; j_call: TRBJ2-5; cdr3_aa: CATRGSETQYF; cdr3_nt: TGTGCCACCCGGGGGTCCGAGACCCAGTACTTC
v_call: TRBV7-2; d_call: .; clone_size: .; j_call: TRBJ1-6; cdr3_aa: CASSLDPPSSYNSPLHF; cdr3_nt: TGTGCCAGCAGCTTAGACCCACCGAGCTCCTATAATTCACCCCTCCACTTT
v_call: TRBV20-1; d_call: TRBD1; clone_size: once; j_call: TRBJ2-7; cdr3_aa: CSARAGHRGSSYEQYF; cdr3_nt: TGCAGTGCTAGAGCCGGTCACAGGGGCAGCTCCTACGAGCAGTACTTC
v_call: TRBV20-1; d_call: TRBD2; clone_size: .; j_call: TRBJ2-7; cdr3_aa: CSAIHPTSGEQYF; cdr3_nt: TGCAGTGCTATCCATCCGACTAGCGGGGAGCAGTACTTC
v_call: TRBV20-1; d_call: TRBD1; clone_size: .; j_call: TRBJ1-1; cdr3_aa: CSARGDRNTEAFF; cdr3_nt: TGCAGTGCTAGAGGGGACAGGAACACTGAAGCTTTCTTT
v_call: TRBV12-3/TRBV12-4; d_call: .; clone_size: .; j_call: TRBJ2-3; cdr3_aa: CASSLDSRPADTQYF; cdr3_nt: TGTGCCAGCAGTTTAGACTCCCGCCCCGCAGATACGCAGTATTTT
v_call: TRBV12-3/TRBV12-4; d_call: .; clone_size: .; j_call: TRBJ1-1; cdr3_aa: CASSLGPLGGTEAFF; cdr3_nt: TGTGCCAGCAGTTTGGGGCCCCTTGGCGGCACTGAAGCTTTCTTT
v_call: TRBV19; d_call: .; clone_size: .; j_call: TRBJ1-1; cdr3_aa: CASRIRSGEAFF; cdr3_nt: TGTGCCAGTAGGATTCGTAGTGGAGAAGCTTTCTTT
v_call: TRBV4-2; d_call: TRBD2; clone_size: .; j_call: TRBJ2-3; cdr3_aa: CASSQDWASGETDTQYF; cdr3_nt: TGTGCCAGCAGCCAAGATTGGGCTAGCGGGGAAACAGATACGCAGTATTTT
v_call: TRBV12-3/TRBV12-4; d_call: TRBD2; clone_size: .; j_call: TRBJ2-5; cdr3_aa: CASSFRRERQETQYF; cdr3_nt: TGTGCCAGCAGTTTCCGGCGGGAGAGACAAGAGACCCAGTACTTC
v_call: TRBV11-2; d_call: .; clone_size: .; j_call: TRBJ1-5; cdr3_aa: CASSLVWQGGQPQHF; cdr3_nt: TGTGCCAGCAGCTTAGTCTGGCAGGGAGGGCAGCCCCAGCATTTT
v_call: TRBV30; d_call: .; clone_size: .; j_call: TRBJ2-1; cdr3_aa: CAWSVFNEQFF; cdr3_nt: TGTGCCTGGAGTGTTTTCAATGAGCAGTTCTTC
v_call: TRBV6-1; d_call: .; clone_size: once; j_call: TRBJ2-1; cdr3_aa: CASSEAPNINPFF; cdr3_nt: TGTGCCAGCAGTGAAGCCCCTAATATTAATCCGTTCTTC
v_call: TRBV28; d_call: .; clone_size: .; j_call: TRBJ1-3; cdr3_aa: CASSFSGAGNTIYF; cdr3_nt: TGTGCCAGCAGTTTCTCAGGGGCTGGAAACACCATATATTTT
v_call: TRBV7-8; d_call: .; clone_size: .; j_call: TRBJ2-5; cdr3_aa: CASSLSAALAFGTQYF; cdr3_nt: TGTGCCAGCAGCTTGAGCGCGGCTCTCGCTTTCGGGACCCAGTACTTC
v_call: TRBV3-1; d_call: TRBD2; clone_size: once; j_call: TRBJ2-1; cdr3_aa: CASSQDSGSYNEQFF; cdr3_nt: TGTGCCAGCAGCCAAGATAGCGGGAGTTACAATGAGCAGTTCTTC
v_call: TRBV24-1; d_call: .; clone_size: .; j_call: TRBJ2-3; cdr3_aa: CATRQESTDTQYF; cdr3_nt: TGTGCCACCAGACAGGAGAGCACAGATACGCAGTATTTT
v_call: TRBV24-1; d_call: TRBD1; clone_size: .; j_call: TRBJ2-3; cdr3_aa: CATGSTGTGGTDTQYF; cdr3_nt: TGTGCCACCGGGTCGACAGGGACAGGGGGCACAGATACGCAGTATTTT
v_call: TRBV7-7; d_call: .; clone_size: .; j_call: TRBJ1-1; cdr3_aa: CASSLRAGPRRTEAFF; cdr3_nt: TGTGCTAGCAGCTTACGAGCAGGCCCCCGAAGGACTGAAGCTTTCTTT
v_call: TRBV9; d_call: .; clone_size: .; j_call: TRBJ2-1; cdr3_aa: CASSVVAGTNNEQFF; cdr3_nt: TGTGCCAGCAGCGTAGTGGCAGGGACGAACAATGAGCAGTTCTTC
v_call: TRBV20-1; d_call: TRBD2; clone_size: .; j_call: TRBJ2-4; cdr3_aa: CSARSSGSLAKNIQYF; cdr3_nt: TGCAGTGCTAGAAGTAGCGGGAGTCTAGCCAAAAACATTCAGTACTTC
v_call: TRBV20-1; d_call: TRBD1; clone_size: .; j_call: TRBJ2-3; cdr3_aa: CSAQTGEIGTQYF; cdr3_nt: TGCAGTGCCCAGACAGGGGAAATCGGTACGCAGTATTTT
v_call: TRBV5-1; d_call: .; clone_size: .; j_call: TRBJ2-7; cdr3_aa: CASSLLERYEQYF; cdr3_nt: TGCGCCAGCAGCTTGCTGGAGAGATACGAGCAGTACTTC
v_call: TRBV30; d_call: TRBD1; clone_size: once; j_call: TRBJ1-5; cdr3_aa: CAWKGEGGYSNQPQHF; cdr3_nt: TGTGCCTGGAAGGGTGAAGGGGGCTATAGCAATCAGCCCCAGCATTTT
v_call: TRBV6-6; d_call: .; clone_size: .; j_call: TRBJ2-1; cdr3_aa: CASSTTGNEQFF; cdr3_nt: TGTGCCAGCAGTACGACAGGCAATGAGCAGTTCTTC
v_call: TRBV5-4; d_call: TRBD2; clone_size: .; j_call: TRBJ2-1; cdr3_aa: CASSTRAGGSDNEQFF; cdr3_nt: TGTGCCAGCAGCACTAGAGCGGGGGGGTCGGATAATGAGCAGTTCTTC
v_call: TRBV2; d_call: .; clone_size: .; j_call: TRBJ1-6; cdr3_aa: CASFGEGNSPLHF; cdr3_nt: TGTGCCAGCTTTGGGGAGGGGAATTCACCCCTCCACTTT
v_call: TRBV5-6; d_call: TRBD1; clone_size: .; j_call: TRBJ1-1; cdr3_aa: CASSIDRALMNTEAFF; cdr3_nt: TGTGCCAGCAGCATCGACAGGGCCCTAATGAACACTGAAGCTTTCTTT
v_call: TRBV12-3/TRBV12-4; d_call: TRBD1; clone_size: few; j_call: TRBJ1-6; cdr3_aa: CASSSGTGGNSPLHF; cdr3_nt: TGTGCCAGCAGTTCCGGGACAGGGGGCAATTCACCCCTCCACTTT
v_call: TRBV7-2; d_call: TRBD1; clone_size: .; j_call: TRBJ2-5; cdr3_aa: CASSPDRGQLGETQYF; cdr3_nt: TGTGCCAGCAGCCCGGACAGGGGGCAGCTCGGGGAGACCCAGTACTTC
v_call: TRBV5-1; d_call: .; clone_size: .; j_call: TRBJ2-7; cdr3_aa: CASSLGTEYEQYF; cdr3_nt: TGCGCCAGCAGCTTGGGGACAGAATACGAGCAGTACTTC
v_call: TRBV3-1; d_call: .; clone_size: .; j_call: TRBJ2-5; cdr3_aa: CASSQDRRGDQETQYF; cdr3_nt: TGTGCCAGCAGCCAAGATCGGCGGGGCGACCAAGAGACCCAGTACTTC
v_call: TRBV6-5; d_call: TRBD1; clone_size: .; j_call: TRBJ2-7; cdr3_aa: CASRARQGGEQYF; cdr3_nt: TGTGCCAGCAGAGCCCGACAGGGTGGTGAGCAGTACTTC
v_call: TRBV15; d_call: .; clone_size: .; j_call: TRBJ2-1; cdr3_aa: CATSRDVGTNEQFF; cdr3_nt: TGTGCCACCAGCAGAGATGTTGGCACAAATGAGCAGTTCTTC
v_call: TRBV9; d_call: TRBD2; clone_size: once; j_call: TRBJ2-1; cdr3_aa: CASSAGGGTSGYNEQFF; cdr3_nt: TGTGCCAGCAGCGCCGGAGGTGGGACTAGCGGCTACAATGAGCAGTTCTTC
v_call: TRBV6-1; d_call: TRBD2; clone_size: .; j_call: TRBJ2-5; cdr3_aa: CASSQDAAGGGETQYF; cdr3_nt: TGTGCCAGCAGTCAAGATGCGGCGGGAGGCGGGGAGACCCAGTACTTC
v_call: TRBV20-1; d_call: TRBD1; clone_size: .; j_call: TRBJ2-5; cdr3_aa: CSAPLITGGAGETQYF; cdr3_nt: TGCAGTGCTCCTTTAATCACAGGGGGCGCCGGGGAGACCCAGTACTTC
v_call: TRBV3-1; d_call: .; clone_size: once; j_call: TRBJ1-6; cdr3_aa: CASSQDRTGALNSPLHF; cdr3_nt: TGTGCCAGCAGCCAAGATAGGACGGGGGCCTTAAATTCACCCCTCCACTTT
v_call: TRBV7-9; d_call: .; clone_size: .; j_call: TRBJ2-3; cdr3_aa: CASSSLGGTSTDTQYF; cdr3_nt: TGTGCCAGCAGCTCCCTTGGGGGGACTAGCACAGATACGCAGTATTTT
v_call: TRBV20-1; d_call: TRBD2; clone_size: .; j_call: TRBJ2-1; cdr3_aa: CSAKDLAGARYNEQFF; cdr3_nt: TGCAGTGCTAAGGACTTAGCGGGAGCGAGGTACAATGAGCAGTTCTTC
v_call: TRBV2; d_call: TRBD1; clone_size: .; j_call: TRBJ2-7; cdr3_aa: CASTQETGGADEQYF; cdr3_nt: TGTGCCAGCACCCAGGAGACAGGGGGCGCGGATGAGCAGTACTTC
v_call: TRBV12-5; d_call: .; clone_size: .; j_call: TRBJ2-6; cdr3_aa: CASGLIVSGANVLTF; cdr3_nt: TGTGCTAGTGGTTTGATTGTCTCTGGGGCCAACGTCCTGACTTTC
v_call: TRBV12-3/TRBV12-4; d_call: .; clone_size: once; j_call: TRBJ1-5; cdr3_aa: CASSQTRQPQHF; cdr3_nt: TGTGCCAGCAGCCAAACACGTCAGCCCCAGCATTTT
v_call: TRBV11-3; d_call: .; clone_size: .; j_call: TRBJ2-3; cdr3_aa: CASSSPRGGDTQYF; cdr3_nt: TGTGCCAGCAGCTCCCCAAGGGGGGGCGATACGCAGTATTTT